Presented here are 17 T cell receptor beta chains from one specimen sequenced in a study of blood T cell repertoires in COVID-19. TCRdb's table, derived via immunoSEQ multiplex PCR, lists solely in-frame clones and lacks some. The profile covers 200,000 to 300,000 clones, with 80% to 85% appearing a single time and around 12% taken by the ten largest. Sequencing was carried out using peripheral blood. The receptors were sampled from a woman aged 55-75 years with active or convalescent COVID-19.

This chain joins TRBV19 and TRBJ2-7, with 9 bases that match TRBD1. This CDR3 contains 14 residues. V was pared by 8 bases and J by 4 bases, with 9 bases of the junction left unmatched. Germline V gene data show CDR1 as LNHDA and CDR2 as SQIVND (reference sequence). CDR3 residues: CASSGQGFRYEQYF. CDR3 DNA sequence: TGTGCCAGTTCGGGACAGGGTTTCCGTTACGAGCAGTACTTC.

The chain couples TRBV3-1 (or the pseudogene TRBV3-2) to TRBJ2-3; 7 bases are shared with TRBD1. Germline lookup yields CDR1 LGHDT and CDR2 YNNKEL (reference sequence). The CDR3 sequence is 14 residues long. V lost 4 bases to trimming and J lost 1 base; unmatched junction nucleotides: 2. CDR3: CASSLGQGTDTQYF. The CDR3 nucleotides read TGTGCCAGCAGCCTCGGACAGGGCACAGATACGCAGTATTTT.

The gene calls are TRBV6-2 or TRBV6-3 and TRBJ2-1; 7 nucleotides line up with TRBD1. The CDR3 spans 14 residues. Germline V gene sequence: CDR1 MNHEY, CDR2 SVGEGT. V shed 5 bases, J shed 4 bases, and the junction held 5 bases outside the gene matches. The CDR3 loop reads CASSPGTEYNEQFF. The CDR3 DNA follows: TGTGCCAGCAGTCCCGGGACAGAGTACAATGAGCAGTTCTTC.

This clone was seen at least ten times. This chain's CDR3 is CASSQWGVVDNEQFF. CDR3 DNA: TGTGCCAGCAGCCAGTGGGGGGTGGTCGACAATGAGCAGTTCTTC. The chain combines TRBV3-1 (or the pseudogene TRBV3-2) with TRBJ2-1; D might be TRBD2 (6 bases). Germline V gene lookup returns CDR1 LGHDT and CDR2 YNNKEL (reference sequence). This CDR3 is built from 15 residues. Trimming took off 3 bases at V and 5 bases at J, with 14 bases between the two ends.

The V call is TRBV15, the J call TRBJ1-4, with TRBD1 identical over 7 bases. The CDR3 is 16 residues long. V lost 7 bases, J lost 8 bases, and 16 bases stayed unmatched. Germline loops: CDR1 LNHNV, CDR2 YYDKDF (reference sequence). The CDR3 region is CATTAQQTGWAEKLFF. The CDR3 coding sequence is TGTGCCACCACCGCCCAACAGACAGGGTGGGCAGAAAAACTGTTTTTT.

The chain links TRBV6-4 to TRBJ1-5; 9 nucleotides align to TRBD1. Looked up from germline, CDR1 is MRHNA and CDR2 is SNTAGT. The CDR3 loop spans 20 amino acids. J was trimmed by 0 bases and V by 4 bases; bases with no gene match: 16. CDR3 loop: CASSATTGTGRWYSNQPQHF. CDR3 nucleotide sequence: TGTGCCAGCAGTGCGACCACCGGGACAGGGAGGTGGTATAGCAATCAGCCCCAGCATTTT.

The genes are TRBV2 and TRBJ2-1; 14 bases fit TRBD2. This CDR3 is built from 14 residues. Germline CDR1 SNHLY, CDR2 FYNNEI. The trim removed 1 base at V and 15 bases at J, leaving 5 bases unmatched. CDR3 in amino acids: CASSEGLAGGRVFF. The CDR3 DNA is TGTGCCAGCAGTGAAGGACTAGCGGGGGGGCGGGTGTTCTTC.

This clone was seen once. The gene calls are TRBV2 and TRBJ1-3; D is perhaps TRBD1 (6 bases). Trimming removed 5 bases at V and 0 bases at J, with 26 bases between. The CDR3 has 20 amino acids. Per the germline V gene, CDR1 is SNHLY and CDR2 is FYNNEI. The CDR3 nucleotides are TGTGCCAGCAGTACCAAAACATACTTGACGGACAGAGTCTCTGGAAACACCATATATTTT. This translates into CASSTKTYLTDRVSGNTIYF.

This chain connects TRBV5-1 to TRBJ1-4, with no clear D. V was cut by 5 bases and J by 0 bases, with 8 bases left in between. The CDR3 length is 14 residues. Germline assignment: CDR1 SGHRS and CDR2 YFSETQ. As DNA, the CDR3 is TGCGCCAGCAGGTTGCAGACAACTAATGAAAAACTGTTTTTT. Encoded protein: CASRLQTTNEKLFF.

This sequence joins TRBV6-5 and TRBJ2-5; D might be TRBD1 (8 bases). The CDR3 loop spans 14 amino acids. In germline, CDR1 is MNHEY, CDR2 SVGAGI. The ends were cut back, 6 bases at V and 4 bases at J, with 15 bases in the middle. The CDR3, as DNA: TGTGCCAGCAGGCCAACAGGGGGGGCAGAGACCCAGTACTTC. Residues: CASRPTGGAETQYF.

The CDR3, as DNA: TGTGCCTGGAGTCGGACAGCACACTACACCTTC. It specifies CAWSRTAHYTF. The chain links TRBV30 to TRBJ1-2; D possibly corresponds to TRBD1 (6 bases). Per germline, CDR1 GTSNPN and CDR2 SVGIG (reference sequence). The CDR3 spans 11 residues. V lost 2 bases, J lost 10 bases, and 11 bases lay in between.

The rearrangement links TRBV13 to TRBJ1-1; D may be TRBD1 (5 bases). Trimming cost V 5 bases and J 2 bases, with 18 bases left between them. Germline V CDR1 and CDR2: PRHDT, FYEKMQ (reference sequence). The CDR3 length is 16 residues. Here the CDR3 DNA reads TGTGCCAGCAGCACACCAGGGTCAATGCGTAACACTGAAGCTTTCTTT. Protein sequence: CASSTPGSMRNTEAFF.

The chain couples TRBV20-1 to TRBJ1-2; D ambiguous. The CDR3 runs to 11 residues. V lost 2 bases and J lost 8, with 9 bases in between. CDR1 and CDR2 (germline): DFQATT, SNEGSKA (reference sequence). CDR3 amino acids: CSARYLGGYTF. In DNA form, the CDR3 reads TGCAGTGCTAGATATCTCGGGGGCTACACCTTC.

V is TRBV18 and J is TRBJ1-4; 7 positions match TRBD1. The CDR3 covers 15 residues. V shed 2 bases and J 7 bases; nucleotides not matched to a gene: 7. CDR1 and CDR2 from the germline V gene are KGHSH and LQKENI. The CDR3 sequence: CASSPFTGDGEKLFF. The CDR3 DNA is TGTGCCAGCTCACCATTTACAGGGGATGGTGAAAAACTGTTTTTT.

The J gene is TRBJ2-5, the V gene TRBV12-3 or TRBV12-4; 9 nucleotides line up with TRBD1. The CDR3 sequence is 13 residues long. The ends lost 4 bases at V and 6 bases at J; junction bases unmatched: 3. The CDR3, as DNA: TGTGCCAGCAGTTCGGGGACAGGGCAGACCCAGTACTTC. This encodes CASSSGTGQTQYF.

V gene TRBV30 combines with J gene TRBJ2-3, with 7 bases matching TRBD2. V was pared by 4 bases and J by 3 bases, with 4 bases of the junction left unmatched. This CDR3 is built from 13 residues. Germline V gives CDR1 GTSNPN, CDR2 SVGIG (reference sequence). CDR3 nucleotides: TGTGCCTGGATTGGGGGAGGGACAGATACGCAGTATTTT. Protein product: CAWIGGGTDTQYF.

The chain joins TRBV7-9 to TRBJ1-1; tentatively, D is TRBD1 (6 bases). The CDR3 has 17 amino acids. CDR1 is SEHNR and CDR2 is FQNEAQ in the germline V gene (reference sequence). Trimming left V 5 bases short and J 3 bases short, with 22 bases between. CDR3 sequence (DNA): TGTGCCAGCAGCCCCCTGGGGGGGCCCCGAGGGGACACTGAAGCTTTCTTT. It codes for CASSPLGGPRGDTEAFF.